This note documents a single T cell receptor beta chain sequence. The data derive from a study of blood T cell repertoires in COVID-19. Background on the study: Sources were T cells, B-cell-depleted T cells, or PBMCs; the material itself was cDNA or gDNA.

V lost 2 bases, J lost 7 bases, and 14 bases lay in between. In germline, CDR1 is SEHNR, CDR2 FQNEAQ (reference sequence). The CDR3 loop spans 14 amino acids. Sequencing used immunoSEQ multiplex PCR; TCRdb keeps in-frame clones, though not all of them. The sample contains about 440,000 clones, 85% to 90% of which appear only once. Sequenced material: peripheral blood. The chain links TRBV7-9 to TRBJ2-5; TRBD2 might be the D (6 bases). The sequence was collected from a woman aged 25 to 39 with acute or convalescent COVID-19. The CDR3 DNA is TGTGCCAGCAGCTTATCGGGGGTGGTGGCGACCCAGTACTTC. This translates into CASSLSGVVATQYF.